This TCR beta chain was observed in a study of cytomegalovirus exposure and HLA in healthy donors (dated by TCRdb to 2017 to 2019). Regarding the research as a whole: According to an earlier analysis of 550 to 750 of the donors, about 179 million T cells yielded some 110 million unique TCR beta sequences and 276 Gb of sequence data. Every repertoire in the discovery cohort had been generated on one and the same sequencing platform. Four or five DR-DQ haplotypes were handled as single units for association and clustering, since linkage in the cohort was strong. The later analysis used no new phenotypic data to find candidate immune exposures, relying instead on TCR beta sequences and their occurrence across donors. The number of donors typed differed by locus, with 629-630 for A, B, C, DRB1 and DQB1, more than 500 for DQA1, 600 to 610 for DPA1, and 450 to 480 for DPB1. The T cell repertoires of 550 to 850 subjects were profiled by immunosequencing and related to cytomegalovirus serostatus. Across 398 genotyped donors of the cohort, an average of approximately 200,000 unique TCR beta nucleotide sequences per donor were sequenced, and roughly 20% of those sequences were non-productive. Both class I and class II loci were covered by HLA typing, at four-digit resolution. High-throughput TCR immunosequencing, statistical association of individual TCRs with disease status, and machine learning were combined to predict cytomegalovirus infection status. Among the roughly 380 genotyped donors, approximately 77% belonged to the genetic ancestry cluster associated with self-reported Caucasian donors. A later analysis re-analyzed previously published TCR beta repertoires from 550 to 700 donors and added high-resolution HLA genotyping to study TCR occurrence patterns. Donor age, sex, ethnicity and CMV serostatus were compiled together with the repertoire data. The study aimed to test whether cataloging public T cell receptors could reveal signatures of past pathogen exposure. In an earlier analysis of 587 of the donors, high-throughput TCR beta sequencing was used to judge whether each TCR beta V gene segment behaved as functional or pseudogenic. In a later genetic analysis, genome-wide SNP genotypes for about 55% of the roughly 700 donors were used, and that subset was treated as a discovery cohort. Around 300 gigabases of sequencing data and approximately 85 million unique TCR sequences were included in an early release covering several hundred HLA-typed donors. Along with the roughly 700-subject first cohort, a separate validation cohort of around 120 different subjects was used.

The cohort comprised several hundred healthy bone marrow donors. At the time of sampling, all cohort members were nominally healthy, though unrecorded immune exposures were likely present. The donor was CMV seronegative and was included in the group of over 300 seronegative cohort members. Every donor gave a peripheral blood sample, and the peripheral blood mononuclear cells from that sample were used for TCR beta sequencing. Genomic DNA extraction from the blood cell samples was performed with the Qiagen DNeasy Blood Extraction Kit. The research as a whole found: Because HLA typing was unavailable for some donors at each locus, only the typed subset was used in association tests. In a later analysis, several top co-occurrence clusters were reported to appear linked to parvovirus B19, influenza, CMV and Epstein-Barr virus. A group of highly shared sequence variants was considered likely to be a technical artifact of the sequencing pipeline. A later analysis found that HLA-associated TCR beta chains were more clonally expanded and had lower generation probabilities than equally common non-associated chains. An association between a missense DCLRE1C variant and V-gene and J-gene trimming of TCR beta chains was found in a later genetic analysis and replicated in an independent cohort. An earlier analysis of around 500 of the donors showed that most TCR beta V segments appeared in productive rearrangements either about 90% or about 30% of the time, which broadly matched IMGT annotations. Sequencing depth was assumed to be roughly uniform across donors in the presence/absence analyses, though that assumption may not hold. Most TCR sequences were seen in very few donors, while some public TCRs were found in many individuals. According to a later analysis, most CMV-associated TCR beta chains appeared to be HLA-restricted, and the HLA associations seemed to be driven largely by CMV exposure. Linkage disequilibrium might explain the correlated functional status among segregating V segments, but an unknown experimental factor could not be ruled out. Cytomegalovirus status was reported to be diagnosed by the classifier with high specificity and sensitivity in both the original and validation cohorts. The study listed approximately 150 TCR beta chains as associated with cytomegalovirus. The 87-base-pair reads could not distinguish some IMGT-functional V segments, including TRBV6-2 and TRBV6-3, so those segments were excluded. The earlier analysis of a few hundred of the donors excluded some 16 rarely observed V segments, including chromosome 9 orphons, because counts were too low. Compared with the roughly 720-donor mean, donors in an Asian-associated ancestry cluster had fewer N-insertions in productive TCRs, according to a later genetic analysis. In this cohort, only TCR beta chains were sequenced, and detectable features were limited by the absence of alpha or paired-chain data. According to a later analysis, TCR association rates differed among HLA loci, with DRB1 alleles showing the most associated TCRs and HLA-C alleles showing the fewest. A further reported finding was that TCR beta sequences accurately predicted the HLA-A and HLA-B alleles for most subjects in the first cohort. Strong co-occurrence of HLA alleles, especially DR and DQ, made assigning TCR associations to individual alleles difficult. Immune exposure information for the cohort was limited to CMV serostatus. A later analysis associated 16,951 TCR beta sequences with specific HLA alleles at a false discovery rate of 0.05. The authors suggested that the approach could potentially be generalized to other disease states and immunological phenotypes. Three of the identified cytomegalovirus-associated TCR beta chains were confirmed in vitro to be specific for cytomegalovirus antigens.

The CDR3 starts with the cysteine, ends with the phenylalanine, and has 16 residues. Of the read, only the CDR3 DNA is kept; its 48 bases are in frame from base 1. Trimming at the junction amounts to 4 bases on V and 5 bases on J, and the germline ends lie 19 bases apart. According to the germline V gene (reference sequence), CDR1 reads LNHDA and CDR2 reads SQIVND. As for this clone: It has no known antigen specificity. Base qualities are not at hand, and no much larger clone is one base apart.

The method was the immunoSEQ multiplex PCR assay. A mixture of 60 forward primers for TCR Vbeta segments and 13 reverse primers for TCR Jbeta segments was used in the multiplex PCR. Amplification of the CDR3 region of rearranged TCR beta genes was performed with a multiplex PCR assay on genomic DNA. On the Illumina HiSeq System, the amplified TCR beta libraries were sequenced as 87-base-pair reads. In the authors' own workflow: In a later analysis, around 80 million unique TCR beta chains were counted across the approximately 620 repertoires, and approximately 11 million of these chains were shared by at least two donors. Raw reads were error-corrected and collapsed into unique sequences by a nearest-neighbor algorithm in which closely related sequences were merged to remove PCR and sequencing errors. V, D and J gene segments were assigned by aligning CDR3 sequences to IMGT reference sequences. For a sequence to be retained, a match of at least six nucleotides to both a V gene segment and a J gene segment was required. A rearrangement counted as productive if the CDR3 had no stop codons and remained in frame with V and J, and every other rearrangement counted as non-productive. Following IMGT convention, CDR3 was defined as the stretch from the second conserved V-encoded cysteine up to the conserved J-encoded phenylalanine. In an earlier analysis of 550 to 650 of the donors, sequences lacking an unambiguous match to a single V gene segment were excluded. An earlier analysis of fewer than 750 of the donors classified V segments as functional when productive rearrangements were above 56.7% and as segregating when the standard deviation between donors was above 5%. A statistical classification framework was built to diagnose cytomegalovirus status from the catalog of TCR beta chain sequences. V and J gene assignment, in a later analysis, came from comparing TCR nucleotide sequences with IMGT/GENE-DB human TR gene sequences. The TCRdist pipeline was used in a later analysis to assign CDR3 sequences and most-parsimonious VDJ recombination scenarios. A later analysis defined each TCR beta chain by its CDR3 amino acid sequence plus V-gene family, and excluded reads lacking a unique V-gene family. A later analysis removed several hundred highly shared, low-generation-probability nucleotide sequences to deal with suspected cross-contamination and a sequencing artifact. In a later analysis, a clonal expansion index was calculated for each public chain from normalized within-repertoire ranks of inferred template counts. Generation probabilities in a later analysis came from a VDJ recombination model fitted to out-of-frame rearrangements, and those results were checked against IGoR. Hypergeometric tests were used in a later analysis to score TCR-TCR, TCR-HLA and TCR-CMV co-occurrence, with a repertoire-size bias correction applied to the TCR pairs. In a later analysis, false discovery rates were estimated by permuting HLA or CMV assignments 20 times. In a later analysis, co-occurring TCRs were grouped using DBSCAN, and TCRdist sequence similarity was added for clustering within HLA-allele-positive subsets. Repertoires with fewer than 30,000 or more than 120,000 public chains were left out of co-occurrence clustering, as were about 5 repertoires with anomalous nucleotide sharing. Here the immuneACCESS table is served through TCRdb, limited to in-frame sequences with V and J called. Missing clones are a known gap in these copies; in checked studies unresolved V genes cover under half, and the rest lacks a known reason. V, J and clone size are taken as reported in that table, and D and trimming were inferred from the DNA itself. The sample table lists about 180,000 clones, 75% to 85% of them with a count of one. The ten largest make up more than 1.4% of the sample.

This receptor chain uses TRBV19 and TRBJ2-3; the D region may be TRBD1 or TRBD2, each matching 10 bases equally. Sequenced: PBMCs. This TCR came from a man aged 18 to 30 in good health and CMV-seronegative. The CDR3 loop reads CASSRQGASGRDTQYF. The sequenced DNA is TGTGCCAGTAGTAGACAGGGGGCTAGCGGGAGAGATACGCAGTATTTT.